One T cell receptor beta chain is described in this entry. The antigen this receptor binds is unknown. The record has no base qualities; no much larger clone is one base away. In light of the paper, this sample's treatment or condition label describes: preoperative locoregional IRX-2 cytokine immunotherapy. The samples were obtained from a phase Ib study that tested preoperative, locoregional IRX-2 cytokine immunotherapy meant to prime immune responses. The donors were early-stage breast cancer patients who were given IRX-2 prior to surgery. V trim: 2 bases; J trim: 0 bases; unmatched bases: 3. From its cysteine to its phenylalanine, the CDR3 spans 15 amino acids. Only the CDR3 DNA stays, 45 bases, in frame from base 1. The CDR1 and CDR2 encoded by the germline V gene (reference sequence) are MNHEY and SMNVEV. These data are taken from a study of preoperative IRX-2 immunotherapy in early breast cancer (dated by TCRdb to between 2018 and 2021).

The library was produced with the immunoSEQ multiplex PCR assay. The source is immuneACCESS, and TCRdb retained only in-frame sequences with V and J called. Part of the clones is not carried over; for the studies checked, unresolved V genes explain less than half of this, and the remainder is unexplained. Recorded for this sample are 35,000 to 55,000 clones; about 95% of them occurred a single time. The top ten clonotypes cover over 1.5% of the sample. This receptor was taken from a human donor with breast cancer. The chain is made from TRBV27 and TRBJ1-1, with TRBD1 identical over 7 junction bases. The sample here was tumor tissue, taken after IRX-2 immunotherapy. The sequenced DNA: TGTGCCAGCAGTTTAACAGGGGACATGAACACTGAAGCTTTCTTT. It encodes CASSLTGDMNTEAFF.